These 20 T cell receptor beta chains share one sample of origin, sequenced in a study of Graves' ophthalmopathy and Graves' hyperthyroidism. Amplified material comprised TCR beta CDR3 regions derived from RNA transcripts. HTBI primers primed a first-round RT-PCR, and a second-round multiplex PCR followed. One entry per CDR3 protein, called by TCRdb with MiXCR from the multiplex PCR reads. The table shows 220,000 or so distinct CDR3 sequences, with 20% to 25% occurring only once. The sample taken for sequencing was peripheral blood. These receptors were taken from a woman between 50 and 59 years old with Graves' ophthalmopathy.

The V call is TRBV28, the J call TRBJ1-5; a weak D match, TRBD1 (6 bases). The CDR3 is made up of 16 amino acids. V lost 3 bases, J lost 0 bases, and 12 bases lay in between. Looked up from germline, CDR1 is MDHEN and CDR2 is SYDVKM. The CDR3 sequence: CASSFRGGVSNQPQHF. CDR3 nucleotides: TGTGCCAGCAGTTTTCGCGGGGGCGTTAGCAATCAGCCCCAGCATTTT.

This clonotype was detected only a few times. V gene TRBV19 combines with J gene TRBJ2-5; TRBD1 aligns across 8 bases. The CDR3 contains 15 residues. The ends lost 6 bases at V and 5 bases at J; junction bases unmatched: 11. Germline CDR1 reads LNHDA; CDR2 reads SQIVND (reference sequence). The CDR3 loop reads CASRPGQDYYETQYF. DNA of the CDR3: TGTGCCAGTAGGCCGGGACAGGATTATTACGAGACCCAGTACTTC.

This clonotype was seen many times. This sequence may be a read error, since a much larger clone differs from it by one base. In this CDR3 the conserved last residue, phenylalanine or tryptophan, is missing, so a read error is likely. The CDR3 DNA sequence: TGTGCCAGCAGTTCAGGAAATCGGCCCCAGCATTCT. Translated: CASSSGNRPQHS. The chain is built from TRBV12-3 or TRBV12-4 and TRBJ1-5; D unclear. This CDR3 has 12 amino acids.

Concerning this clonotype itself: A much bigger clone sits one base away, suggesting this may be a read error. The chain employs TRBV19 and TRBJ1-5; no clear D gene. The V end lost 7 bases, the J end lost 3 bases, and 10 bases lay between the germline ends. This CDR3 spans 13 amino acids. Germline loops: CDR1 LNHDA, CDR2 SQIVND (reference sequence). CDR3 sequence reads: CASNKLFNQPQHF. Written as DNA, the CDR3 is TGTGCCAGTAATAAACTGTTCAATCAGCCCCAGCATTTT.

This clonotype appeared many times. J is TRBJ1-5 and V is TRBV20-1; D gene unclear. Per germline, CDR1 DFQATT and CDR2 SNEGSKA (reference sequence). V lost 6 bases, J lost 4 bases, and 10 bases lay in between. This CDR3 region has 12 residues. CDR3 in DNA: TGCAGTGCCACGACTGGGAATCAGCCCCAGCATTTT. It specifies CSATTGNQPQHF.

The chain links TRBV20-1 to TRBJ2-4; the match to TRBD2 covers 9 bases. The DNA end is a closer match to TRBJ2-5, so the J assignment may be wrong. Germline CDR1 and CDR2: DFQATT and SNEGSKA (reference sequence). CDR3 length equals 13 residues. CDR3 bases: TGCAGTGCCGAGGGACTAGCAGAAGAGACCCAGTACTTC. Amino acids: CSAEGLAEETQYF.

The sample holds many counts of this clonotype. The CDR3 loop is CASSPSDRGYEQYF. Here the CDR3 DNA reads TGTGCCAGCAGTCCCTCGGACAGGGGTTACGAGCAGTACTTC. The V and J genes are TRBV12-3 or TRBV12-4 and TRBJ2-7; 9 positions agree with TRBD1. Trimming removed 5 bases from V and 4 bases from J; junction bases left unmatched: 6. The CDR3 loop spans 14 amino acids.

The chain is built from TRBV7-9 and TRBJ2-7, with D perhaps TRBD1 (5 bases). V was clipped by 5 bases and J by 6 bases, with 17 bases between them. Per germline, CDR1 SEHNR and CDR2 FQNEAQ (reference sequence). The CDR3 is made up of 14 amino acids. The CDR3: CASSQWSFQGEQYF. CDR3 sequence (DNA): TGTGCCAGCAGCCAATGGTCATTTCAGGGCGAGCAGTACTTC.

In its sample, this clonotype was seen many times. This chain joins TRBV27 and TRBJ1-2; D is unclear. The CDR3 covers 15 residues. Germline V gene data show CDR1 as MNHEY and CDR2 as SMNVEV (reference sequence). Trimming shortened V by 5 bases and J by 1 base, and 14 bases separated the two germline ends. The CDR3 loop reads CASSVKQGLNYGYTF. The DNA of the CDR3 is TGTGCCAGCAGTGTAAAGCAAGGGCTTAACTATGGCTACACCTTC.

CDR3 coding DNA: TGTGCCAGCAGCAACCGACCTAGCGGGGGTCTATTGTATACGCAGTATTTT. Its protein product is CASSNRPSGGLLYTQYF. V and J are TRBV11-1 and TRBJ2-3; TRBD2 matches at 10 bases. The CDR3 is 17 residues long. Losses at the gene ends were 5 bases for V and 7 bases for J; bases not matched to a gene: 15. CDR1 is SGHAT and CDR2 is FQDESV in the germline V gene (reference sequence). Full variable domain (remainder filled in from reference TRBV11-1 and TRBJ2-3): EAEVAQSPRYKITEKSQAVAFWCDPISGHATLYWYRQILGQGPELLVQFQDESVVDDSQLPKDRFSAERLKGVDSTLKIQPAELGDSAMYLCASSNRPSGGLLYTQYFGPGTRLTVL.

The CDR3 is CASSVEGGTGELFF. The CDR3 DNA reads TGTGCCAGCAGTGTAGAGGGGGGGACCGGGGAGCTGTTTTTT. The chain recombines TRBV6-1 with TRBJ2-2; a weak D match, TRBD2 (7 bases). The V gene's germline CDR1 is MNHNS and CDR2 SASEGT. V shed 4 bases and J shed 5 bases, with 11 bases lying between them. The CDR3 is 14 amino acids.

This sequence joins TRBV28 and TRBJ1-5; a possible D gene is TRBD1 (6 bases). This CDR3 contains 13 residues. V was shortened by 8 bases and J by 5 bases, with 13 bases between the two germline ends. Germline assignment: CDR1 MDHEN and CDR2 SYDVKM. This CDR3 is CASLKDSYQPQHF. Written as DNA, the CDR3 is TGTGCCAGCCTCAAGGACAGTTATCAGCCCCAGCATTTT. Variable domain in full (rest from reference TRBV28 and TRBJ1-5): DVKVTQSSRYLVKRTGEKVFLECVQDMDHENMFWYRQDPGLGLRLIYFSYDVKMKEKGDIPEGYSVSREKKERFSLILESASTNQTSMYLCASLKDSYQPQHFGDGTRLSIL.

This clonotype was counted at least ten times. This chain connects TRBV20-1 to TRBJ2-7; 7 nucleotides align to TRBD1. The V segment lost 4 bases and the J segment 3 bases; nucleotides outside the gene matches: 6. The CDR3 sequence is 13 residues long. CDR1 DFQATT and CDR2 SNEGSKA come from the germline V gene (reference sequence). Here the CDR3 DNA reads TGCAGTGCTACTGGACAGGAGTTCTACGAGCAGTACTTC. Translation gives CSATGQEFYEQYF.

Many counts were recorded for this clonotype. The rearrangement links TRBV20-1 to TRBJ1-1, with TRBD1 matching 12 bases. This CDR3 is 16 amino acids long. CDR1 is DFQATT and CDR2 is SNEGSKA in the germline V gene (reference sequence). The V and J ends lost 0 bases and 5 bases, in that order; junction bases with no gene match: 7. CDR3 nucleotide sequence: TGCAGTGCTAGAGATTTGGGACAGGGGGCGAGAACTGAAGCTTTCTTT. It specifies CSARDLGQGARTEAFF.

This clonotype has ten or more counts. CDR3 nucleotides: TGCGCCAGCAGGTTCGCAGGGCGCTTCACTGAAGCTTTCTTT. This encodes CASRFAGRFTEAFF. This sequence joins TRBV5-1 and TRBJ1-1; D perhaps matches TRBD1 (5 bases). CDR1 and CDR2 from the germline V gene are SGHRS and YFSETQ. The CDR3 is 14 residues long. Trimming shortened V by 5 bases and J by 4 bases, and 15 bases separated the two germline ends. The full variable domain, completed using reference TRBV5-1 and TRBJ1-1, is KAGVTQTPRYLIKTRGQQVTLSCSPISGHRSVSWYQQTPGQGLQFLFEYFSETQRNKGNFPGRFSGRQFSNSRSEMNVSTLELGDSALYLCASRFAGRFTEAFFGQGTRLTVV.

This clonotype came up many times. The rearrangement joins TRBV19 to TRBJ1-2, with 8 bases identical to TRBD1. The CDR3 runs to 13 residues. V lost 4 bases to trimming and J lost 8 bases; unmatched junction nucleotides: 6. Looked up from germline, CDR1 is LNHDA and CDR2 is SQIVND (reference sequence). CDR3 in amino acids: CASSTRQGIGYTF. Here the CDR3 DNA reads TGTGCCAGTAGTACCCGACAGGGGATAGGCTACACCTTC.

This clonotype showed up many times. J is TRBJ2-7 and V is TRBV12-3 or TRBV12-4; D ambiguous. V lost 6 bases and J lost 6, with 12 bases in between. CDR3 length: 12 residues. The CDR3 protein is CASSPRRSEQYF. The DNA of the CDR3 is TGTGCCAGCAGCCCGAGAAGGTCCGAGCAGTACTTC.

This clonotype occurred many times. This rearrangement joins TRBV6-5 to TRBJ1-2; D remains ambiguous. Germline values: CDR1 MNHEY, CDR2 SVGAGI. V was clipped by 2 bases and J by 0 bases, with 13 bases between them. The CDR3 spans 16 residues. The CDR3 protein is CASSYDPIGTNYGYTF. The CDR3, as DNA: TGTGCCAGCAGTTACGACCCGATCGGAACTAACTATGGCTACACCTTC.

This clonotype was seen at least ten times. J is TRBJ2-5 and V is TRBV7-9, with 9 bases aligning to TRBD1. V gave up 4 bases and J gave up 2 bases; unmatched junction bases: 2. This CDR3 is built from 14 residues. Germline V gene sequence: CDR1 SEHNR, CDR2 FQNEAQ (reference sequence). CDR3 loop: CASSYRGRQETQYF. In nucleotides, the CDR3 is TGTGCCAGCAGCTACAGGGGGCGTCAAGAGACCCAGTACTTC.

The CDR3 sequence is CASSPPLAGAPSYEQYF. As DNA, the CDR3 is TGTGCCAGCAGTCCCCCGCTAGCGGGAGCCCCCTCCTACGAGCAGTACTTC. This chain connects TRBV28 to TRBJ2-7; 10 positions agree with TRBD2. Germline CDR1 reads MDHEN; CDR2 reads SYDVKM. The V segment lost 5 bases and the J segment 0 bases; nucleotides outside the gene matches: 10. This CDR3 is 17 amino acids long.